The next 2 T cell receptor beta chains were all read from a single sample in a study of cytomegalovirus exposure and HLA in healthy donors. Researchers ran the PCR with 60 Vbeta and 13 Jbeta primers. The method was immunoSEQ multiplex PCR; TCRdb's version includes in-frame clones alone and lacks a portion of them. The repertoire holds under 150,000 clones, with approximately 79% as singletons. Sequenced input: PBMCs. Every receptor here comes from a male donor in good health and CMV-seronegative.

J is TRBJ2-2 and V is TRBV2; D perhaps matches TRBD2 (5 bases). CDR3 size: 15 residues. Trimming pared 5 bases from V and 2 bases from J, leaving 12 bases between. The germline CDR1 and CDR2 sequences are SNHLY and FYNNEI. This CDR3 is CASSLGRGNTGELFF. The CDR3 coding sequence is TGTGCCAGCAGTCTAGGACGGGGAAACACCGGGGAGCTGTTTTTT. The entire variable domain, with the rest obtained from reference TRBV2 and TRBJ2-2, is as follows: EPEVTQTPSHQVTQMGQEVILRCVPISNHLYFYWYRQILGQKVEFLVSFYNNEISEKSEIFDDQFSVERPDGSNFTLKIRSTKLEDSAMYFCASSLGRGNTGELFFGEGSRLTVL.

The V call is TRBV6-6, the J call TRBJ1-6, with D uncertain. Per the germline V gene, CDR1 is MNHNY and CDR2 is SVGAGI (reference sequence). CDR3 length: 14 residues. The ends were cut back, 2 bases at V and 10 bases at J, with 12 bases in the middle. The CDR3 protein is CASSYETRRSPLHF. The CDR3 DNA sequence: TGTGCCAGCAGTTACGAGACTCGCCGGTCACCCCTCCACTTT.